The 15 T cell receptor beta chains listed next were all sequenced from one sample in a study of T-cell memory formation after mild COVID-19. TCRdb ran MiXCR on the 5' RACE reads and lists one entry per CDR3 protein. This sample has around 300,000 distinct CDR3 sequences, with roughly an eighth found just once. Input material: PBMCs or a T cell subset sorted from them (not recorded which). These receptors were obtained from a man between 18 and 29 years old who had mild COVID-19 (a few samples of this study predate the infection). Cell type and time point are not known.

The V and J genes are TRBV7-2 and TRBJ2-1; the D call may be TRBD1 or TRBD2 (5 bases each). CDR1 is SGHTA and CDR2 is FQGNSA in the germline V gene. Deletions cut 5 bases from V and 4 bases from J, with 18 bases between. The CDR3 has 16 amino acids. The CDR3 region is CASSPWRQRGYNEQFF. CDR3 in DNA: TGTGCCAGCAGCCCCTGGCGGCAGAGGGGATACAATGAGCAGTTCTTC.

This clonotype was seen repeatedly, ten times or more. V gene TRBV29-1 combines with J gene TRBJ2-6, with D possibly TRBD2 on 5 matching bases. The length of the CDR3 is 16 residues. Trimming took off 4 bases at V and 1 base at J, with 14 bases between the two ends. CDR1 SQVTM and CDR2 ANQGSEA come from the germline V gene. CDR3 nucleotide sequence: TGCAGCGTTGGCACGGACTTCGAGTCTGGGGCCAACGTCCTGACTTTC. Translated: CSVGTDFESGANVLTF.

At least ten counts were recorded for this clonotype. CDR3 protein: CASSQDGTHRGDEQFF. CDR3 bases: TGCGCCAGCAGCCAAGACGGGACTCACCGGGGCGATGAGCAGTTCTTC. The chain recombines TRBV4-1 with TRBJ2-1; possibly TRBD2 for D (6 bases). V dropped 0 bases and J dropped 8 bases, with 17 bases sitting between them. The length of the CDR3 is 16 residues. The germline V gene encodes CDR1 MGHRA and CDR2 YSYEKL.

The CDR3 sequence: CASSPGLITDTQYF. The CDR3 DNA follows: TGCGCCAGCAGCCCGGGACTGATAACAGATACGCAGTATTTT. The chain links TRBV5-1 to TRBJ2-3, with TRBD2 as a possible D gene (6 bases). This CDR3 comprises 14 residues. The germline gives CDR1 SGHRS, CDR2 YFSETQ. Trimming left V 4 bases short and J 3 bases short, with 12 bases between.

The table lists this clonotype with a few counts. The CDR3 sequence: CASFSGFSTDTQYF. CDR3 sequence (DNA): TGTGCCAGTTTTAGCGGGTTTAGCACAGATACGCAGTATTTT. V is TRBV12-3 or TRBV12-4 and J is TRBJ2-3; 7 nucleotides agree with TRBD2. V lost 9 bases to trimming and J lost 0 bases; unmatched junction nucleotides: 6. The CDR3 sequence is 14 residues long.

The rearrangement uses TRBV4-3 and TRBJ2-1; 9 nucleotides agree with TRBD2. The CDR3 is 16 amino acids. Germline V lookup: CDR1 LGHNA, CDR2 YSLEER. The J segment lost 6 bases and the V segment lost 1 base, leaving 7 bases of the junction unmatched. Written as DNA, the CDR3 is TGCGCCAGCAGCCAAGTGGGTGGCGGGGGGGCCAATGAGCAGTTCTTC. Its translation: CASSQVGGGGANEQFF.

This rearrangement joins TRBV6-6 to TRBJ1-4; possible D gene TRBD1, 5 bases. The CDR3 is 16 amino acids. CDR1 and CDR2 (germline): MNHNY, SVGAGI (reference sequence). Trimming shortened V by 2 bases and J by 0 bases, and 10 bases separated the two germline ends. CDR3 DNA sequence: TGTGCCAGCAGTTACGAACAGGCTGCAACTAATGAAAAACTGTTTTTT. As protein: CASSYEQAATNEKLFF.

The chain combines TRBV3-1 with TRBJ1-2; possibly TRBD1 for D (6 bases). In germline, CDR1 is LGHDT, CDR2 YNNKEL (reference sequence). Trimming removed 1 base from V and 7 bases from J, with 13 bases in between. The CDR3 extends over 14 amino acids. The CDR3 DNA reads TGTGCCAGCAGCCAAGTGGGGGGCCGCGCTGGCTACACCTTC. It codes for CASSQVGGRAGYTF.

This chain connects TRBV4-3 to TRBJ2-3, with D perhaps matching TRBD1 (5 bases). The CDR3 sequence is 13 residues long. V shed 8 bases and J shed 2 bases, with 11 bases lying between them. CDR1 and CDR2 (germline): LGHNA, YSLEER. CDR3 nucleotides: TGCGCCAGCGGCAGGGTTATCACAGATACGCAGTATTTT. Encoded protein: CASGRVITDTQYF.

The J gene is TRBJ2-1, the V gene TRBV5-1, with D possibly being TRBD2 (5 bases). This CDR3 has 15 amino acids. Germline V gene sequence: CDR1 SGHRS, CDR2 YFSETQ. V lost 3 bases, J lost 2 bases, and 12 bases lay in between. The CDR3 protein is CASSSRGEPYNEQFF. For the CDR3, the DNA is TGCGCCAGCAGCTCCCGTGGGGAGCCCTACAATGAGCAGTTCTTC.

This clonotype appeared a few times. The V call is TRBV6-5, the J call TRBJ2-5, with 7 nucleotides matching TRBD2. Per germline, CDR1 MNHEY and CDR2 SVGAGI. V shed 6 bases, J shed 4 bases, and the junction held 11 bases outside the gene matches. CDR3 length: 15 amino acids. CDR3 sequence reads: CASRRTVGGGETQYF. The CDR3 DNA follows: TGTGCCAGCAGACGTACGGTGGGCGGGGGAGAGACCCAGTACTTC.

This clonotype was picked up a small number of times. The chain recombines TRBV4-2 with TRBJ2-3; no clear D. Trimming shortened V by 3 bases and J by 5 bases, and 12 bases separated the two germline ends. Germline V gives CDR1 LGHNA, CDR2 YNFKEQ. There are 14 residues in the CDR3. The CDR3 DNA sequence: TGTGCCAGCAGCCATCTTAAATCCCTAGATACGCAGTATTTT. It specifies CASSHLKSLDTQYF.

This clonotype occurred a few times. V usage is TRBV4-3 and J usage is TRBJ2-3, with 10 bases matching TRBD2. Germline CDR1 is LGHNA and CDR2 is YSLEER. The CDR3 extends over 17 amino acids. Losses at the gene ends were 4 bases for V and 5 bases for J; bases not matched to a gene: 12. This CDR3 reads CASSPQVGIAGGDTQYF. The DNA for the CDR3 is TGCGCCAGCAGCCCCCAAGTAGGGATAGCGGGGGGAGATACGCAGTATTTT.

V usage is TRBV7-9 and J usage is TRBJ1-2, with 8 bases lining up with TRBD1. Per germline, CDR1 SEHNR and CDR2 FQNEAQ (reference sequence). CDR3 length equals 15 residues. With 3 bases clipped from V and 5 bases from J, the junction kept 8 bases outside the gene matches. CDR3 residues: CASSLGTGLGYGYTF. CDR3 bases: TGTGCCAGCAGCTTGGGGACAGGCCTGGGGTATGGCTACACCTTC.

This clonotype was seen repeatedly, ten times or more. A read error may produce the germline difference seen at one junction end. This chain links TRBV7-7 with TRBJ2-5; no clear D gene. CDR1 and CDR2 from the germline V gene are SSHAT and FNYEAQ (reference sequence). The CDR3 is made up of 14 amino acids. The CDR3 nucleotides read TGTGCTAGCAGCTCAACGAGGAATCAAGAGACCCAGTACTTC. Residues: CASSSTRNQETQYF.